These 24 T cell receptor beta chains were all obtained from the same sample, sequenced in a study of blood T cell repertoires in COVID-19. Libraries were prepared by immunoSEQ multiplex PCR; TCRdb keeps only in-frame clonotypes and omits some of them. The sample records 180,000 or so clones, about 80% being singletons. The specimen was peripheral blood. Every receptor here comes from a human donor with acute or convalescent COVID-19. The donor label of this sample is uncertain.

The rearrangement joins TRBV18 to TRBJ2-7; 8 bases map to TRBD1. The CDR3 contains 14 residues. Germline assignment: CDR1 KGHSH and CDR2 LQKENI. Unmatched junction bases numbered 3, after V lost 0 bases and J lost 5 bases. CDR3 residues: CASSPPGQADEQYF. CDR3 DNA sequence: TGTGCCAGCTCACCACCGGGACAGGCGGACGAGCAGTACTTC.

This clone was found once. The CDR3 sequence: CAIRLTSGSTDTQYF. The CDR3 DNA follows: TGTGCCATCAGGCTGACTAGCGGAAGCACAGATACGCAGTATTTT. V is TRBV10-3 and J is TRBJ2-3; TRBD2 matches 9 bases. The J segment lost 0 bases and the V segment lost 6 bases, leaving 4 bases of the junction unmatched. This CDR3 comprises 15 residues. Germline assignment: CDR1 ENHRY and CDR2 SYGVKD.

This sequence joins TRBV18 and TRBJ1-3; D not resolved. Germline CDR1 and CDR2: KGHSH and LQKENI. The CDR3 spans 16 residues. Trimming took off 1 base at V and 2 bases at J, with 12 bases between the two ends. CDR3 in amino acids: CASSPLSRSAGNTIYF. CDR3 nucleotides: TGTGCCAGCTCACCACTCAGCAGGTCCGCTGGAAACACCATATATTTT.

V and J are TRBV4-2 and TRBJ1-2, with D tentatively TRBD1 (6 bases). The CDR3 totals 15 residues. The V end was cut by 0 bases, the J end by 4 bases, with 12 bases between. Germline CDR1 LGHNA, CDR2 YNFKEQ. This CDR3 reads CASSQERGGGYGYTF. The DNA of the CDR3 is TGTGCCAGCAGCCAAGAGAGGGGGGGAGGCTATGGCTACACCTTC.

This chain connects TRBV19 to TRBJ1-1; 7 nucleotides align to TRBD1. The length of the CDR3 is 14 residues. From germline, CDR1 is LNHDA and CDR2 SQIVND (reference sequence). With V trimmed by 7 bases and J by 5 bases, 10 bases remained unmatched. The chain's CDR3 is CASKKGALETEAFF. CDR3 sequence (DNA): TGTGCCAGTAAGAAGGGGGCGCTTGAAACTGAAGCTTTCTTT.

This chain connects TRBV3-1 (or the pseudogene TRBV3-2) to TRBJ1-1; the D is unclear. V was pared by 1 base and J by 8 bases, with 8 bases between. The CDR3 runs to 12 residues. Looked up from germline, CDR1 is LGHDT and CDR2 is YNNKEL (reference sequence). CDR3 loop: CASSQGLQEAFF. CDR3 nucleotides: TGTGCCAGCAGCCAAGGGCTGCAAGAAGCTTTCTTT.

The chain links TRBV7-2 to TRBJ2-7; TRBD2 aligns across 14 bases. This CDR3 has 17 residues. Germline-derived CDR1 and CDR2 are SGHTA and FQGNSA. Trimming at V came to 3 bases and at J to 5 bases, leaving 9 bases not matched to a gene. The CDR3 DNA reads TGTGCCAGCAGCTTCACCGGGACTAGCGGGAGAATCCACGAGCAGTACTTC. Its protein is CASSFTGTSGRIHEQYF.

The CDR3 bases are TGTGCCAGTAGTATAGGACTCCCGGCTGCCTACGAGCAGTACTTC. Its protein is CASSIGLPAAYEQYF. The chain combines TRBV19 with TRBJ2-7; no clear D gene. The CDR3 is 15 amino acids. Trimming left V 1 base short and J 2 bases short, with 12 bases between. Germline V gives CDR1 LNHDA, CDR2 SQIVND (reference sequence).

The chain recombines TRBV5-6 with TRBJ2-7; D might be TRBD2 (6 bases). V gave up 7 bases and J gave up 5 bases, with 22 bases separating them. Germline values: CDR1 SGHDT, CDR2 YYEEEE. This CDR3 contains 15 residues. CDR3 sequence (DNA): TGTGCCAGCGTCAGATGGGAGCGGCCGGGAGACGAGCAGTACTTC. Amino acid sequence: CASVRWERPGDEQYF.

This chain joins TRBV7-2 and TRBJ2-3; 8 bases are a match to TRBD2. This CDR3 has 17 amino acids. Losses at the gene ends were 5 bases for V and 0 bases for J; bases not matched to a gene: 10. Germline V gives CDR1 SGHTA, CDR2 FQGNSA. The CDR3 sequence is CASSPFRLAGSTDTQYF. CDR3 DNA: TGTGCCAGCAGCCCTTTCCGGCTAGCGGGTAGCACAGATACGCAGTATTTT.

The chain carries TRBV5-4 and TRBJ2-1; D is perhaps TRBD2 (5 bases). The germline V and J ends were trimmed by 2 bases and 7 bases, with 13 bases remaining between them. Germline loops: CDR1 SGHNT, CDR2 YYREEE (reference sequence). The CDR3 has 14 residues. Here the CDR3 DNA reads TGTGCCAGCAGCTTTGGAGGCCAATGGAATGAGCAGTTCTTC. It encodes CASSFGGQWNEQFF.

This chain connects TRBV6-5 to TRBJ2-7, with 8 bases that match TRBD1. Germline values: CDR1 MNHEY, CDR2 SVGAGI. The trim removed 2 bases at V and 3 bases at J, leaving 6 bases unmatched. The CDR3 consists of 15 residues. Here the CDR3 reads CASSYRAGGSYEQYF. CDR3 DNA sequence: TGTGCCAGCAGTTACCGAGCAGGGGGCAGCTACGAGCAGTACTTC.

This clone occurred once. V usage is TRBV27 and J usage is TRBJ2-5, with TRBD2 as a possible D gene (5 bases). Germline loops: CDR1 MNHEY, CDR2 SMNVEV (reference sequence). The CDR3 has 15 residues. V gave up 8 bases and J gave up 2 bases, with 18 bases separating them. The CDR3 region is CASGRLLGNQETQYF. The CDR3 DNA reads as TGTGCCAGCGGCCGCTTACTAGGAAATCAAGAGACCCAGTACTTC.

As concerns this clone: At the DNA level, this CDR3 is encoded by other sequences in the same sample as well. V and J are TRBV6-5 and TRBJ2-7; D remains unclear. V was clipped by 0 bases and J by 0 bases, with 6 bases between them. CDR1 is MNHEY and CDR2 is SVGAGI in the germline V gene. This CDR3 region has 14 residues. In DNA, the CDR3 is TGTGCCAGCAGTTACTCGGCAGGCTCCTACGAGCAGTACTTC. It yields the protein CASSYSAGSYEQYF.

This rearrangement joins TRBV7-2 to TRBJ2-7; D unresolved. This CDR3 has 12 residues. Trimming stripped 1 base from V and 4 bases from J, with 5 bases between. Germline CDR1 and CDR2: SGHTA and FQGNSA. Written as DNA, the CDR3 is TGTGCCAGCAGCTTAGTAGTATACGAGCAGTACTTC. This codes for CASSLVVYEQYF.

V is TRBV4-3 and J is TRBJ2-2, with 7 bases matching TRBD1. This CDR3 is 13 amino acids long. The V and J ends lost 5 bases and 6 bases, in that order; junction bases with no gene match: 3. Germline V gives CDR1 LGHNA, CDR2 YSLEER. Here the CDR3 reads CASSSTGPGELFF. The CDR3 region has the DNA TGCGCCAGCAGCTCGACAGGGCCCGGGGAGCTGTTTTTT.

V gene TRBV4-2 combines with J gene TRBJ2-2; 11 bases are shared with TRBD1. Per germline, CDR1 LGHNA and CDR2 YNFKEQ. The CDR3 has 16 amino acids. Trimming cost V 3 bases and J 5 bases; bases outside gene matches: 5. CDR3 in DNA: TGTGCCAGCAGCCAGCAGGGACAGGGGGGAACCGGGGAGCTGTTTTTT. Its protein product is CASSQQGQGGTGELFF.

The chain uses TRBV30 and TRBJ1-2; TRBD1 is a possible D gene (5 bases). Germline-derived CDR1 and CDR2 are GTSNPN and SVGIG (reference sequence). The CDR3 sequence is 15 residues long. V lost 0 bases and J 5 bases, leaving 16 bases between the germline ends. The DNA of the CDR3 is TGTGCCTGGAGTGTATCATGGGGCAAGGGATATGGCTACACCTTC. This gives the protein CAWSVSWGKGYGYTF.

This clone was observed a few times. The chain carries TRBV6-5 and TRBJ1-1, with 7 nucleotides matching TRBD1. Germline V gene data show CDR1 as MNHEY and CDR2 as SVGAGI. This CDR3 is built from 12 residues. CDR3 amino acids: CASWTGPTEAFF. CDR3 nucleotides: TGTGCTTCCTGGACAGGCCCCACTGAAGCTTTCTTT.

The genes are TRBV3-1 (or the pseudogene TRBV3-2) and TRBJ1-1; 9 nucleotides match TRBD1. Germline CDR1 is LGHDT and CDR2 is YNNKEL (reference sequence). This CDR3 comprises 15 residues. V was clipped by 7 bases and J by 3 bases; unmatched bases: 9. In nucleotides, the CDR3 is TGTGCCAGCACCCCCGGGACAGGGTTTTACACTGAAGCTTTCTTT. It translates to CASTPGTGFYTEAFF.

This clone was seen a few times. The J gene is TRBJ1-2, the V gene TRBV5-1; D is uncertain. Trimming shortened V by 0 bases and J by 8 bases, and 5 bases separated the two germline ends. The length of the CDR3 is 11 residues. Germline-derived CDR1 and CDR2 are SGHRS and YFSETQ. The chain's CDR3 is CASSLEQGYTF. CDR3 bases: TGCGCCAGCAGCTTGGAACAGGGCTACACCTTC.

This clone was seen a few times. The J gene is TRBJ2-7, the V gene TRBV9, with D possibly matching TRBD1 (6 bases). Germline CDR1 reads SGDLS; CDR2 reads YYNGEE. V dropped 0 bases and J dropped 0 bases, with 7 bases sitting between them. CDR3 length: 14 residues. CDR3 sequence reads: CASSVGDTSYEQYF. In DNA, the CDR3 is TGTGCCAGCAGCGTAGGGGACACCTCCTACGAGCAGTACTTC.

The chain uses TRBV4-1 and TRBJ2-1, with 7 bases that match TRBD2. Germline assignment: CDR1 MGHRA and CDR2 YSYEKL. CDR3 size: 15 residues. Unmatched junction bases numbered 9, after V lost 3 bases and J lost 7 bases. The CDR3 nucleotides read TGCGCCAGCAGCCAGGTCGTGGGAGCGGGGAATGAGCAGTTCTTC. Protein sequence: CASSQVVGAGNEQFF.

The genes are TRBV7-3 and TRBJ2-1; no clear D. The V end lost 4 bases, the J end lost 10 bases, and 17 bases lay between the germline ends. The CDR3 contains 14 residues. Germline CDR1 is SGHTA and CDR2 is FQGTGA. The CDR3 DNA reads as TGTGCCAGCAGCTCCCAATCGGTAGGCGGAGAGCAGTTCTTC. Translating it yields CASSSQSVGGEQFF.